This record concerns one T cell receptor beta chain sequence. As yet, its antigen is unknown. This CDR3 is 18 amino acids long. In germline, CDR1 is DFQATT, CDR2 SNEGSKA (reference sequence). V shed 0 bases and J 1 base; nucleotides not matched to a gene: 12. TCRdb fed the RT-PCR reads into MiXCR, producing one record per CDR3 protein. This sample carries 500,000 to 700,000 distinct CDR3 sequences, under 30% of them seen once, and the ten largest clones take around 2.8%. This entry belongs to a study of response to subunit inactivated influenza vaccine. Study outcomes and limitations: The authors offered the suggestion that each seasonal influenza vaccination recruits few new T cells.

These data were also filed under a second study, of T cells expressing NK-cell markers. As that study records: TCR beta cDNA was generated via 5'RACE template switching incorporating UMIs. The study sequenced eight donors, seven HCMV-seropositive and one seronegative.

This specimen was CD4+ T cells sorted from PBMCs, taken less than 13 days after vaccination. V is TRBV20-1 and J is TRBJ1-2; 9 bases are a match to TRBD1. The sequence was collected from a man aged 50 to 60 who received an inactivated influenza vaccine. CDR3 nucleotides: TGCAGTGCTAGAGATCGAGACAGGGGGATTAGTTTTAACTATGGCTACACCTTC. Its protein product is CSARDRDRGISFNYGYTF.